This T cell receptor (beta chain) is from a study of molecular identifiers for immune sequencing clone quantification. Libraries used roughly 18,000 to 1,100,000 sorted naive CD8 T cells and 10%, 30% or 50% RNA input. Note on this clonotype: Its target is unknown.

Notes on the study in general: The study found clones above 20 RNA copies held over 98% of effector molecules and under 1% in naive cells. A single cell's spiked Jurkat TCR RNA was reportedly detectable among roughly 920,000 naive cells.

One entry per CDR3 protein results from TCRdb running MiXCR on the PCR reads. Found here are around 470,000 distinct CDR3 sequences, around 25% of them singletons; the top ten hold roughly 0.77%. The receptor's source is a human donor in good health. Some libraries in this study had Jurkat cell RNA spiked in. Sequences were obtained from naive CD8+ T cells from blood, with Jurkat cell RNA spiked in. Subset described: FACS-sorted CD8+CD4-CCR7+CD45RA+ naive T cells.

CDR3 sequence: CASSQDSPQGENYGYTF. Written as DNA, the CDR3 is TGTGCCAGCAGCCAAGATAGCCCGCAGGGCGAGAACTATGGCTACACCTTC. J is TRBJ1-2 and V is TRBV4-2; possible D gene TRBD1, 5 bases. The V end lost 0 bases, the J end lost 2 bases, and 16 bases lay between the germline ends. This CDR3 contains 17 residues. Germline lookup yields CDR1 LGHNA and CDR2 YNFKEQ.